This TCR beta chain was captured by sequencing in a study of cytomegalovirus exposure and HLA in healthy donors. Study as a whole: Researchers previously reported finding fewer than 120 million unique TCR beta sequences from roughly 170 million T cells.

CDR1 is GTSNPN, CDR2 SVGIG, per germline (reference sequence). The V and J ends lost 8 bases and 4 bases respectively, with 23 bases between them. The CDR3 loop spans 15 amino acids. With respect to this clone: Antigen unknown.

Amplification used 60 Vbeta primers and 13 Jbeta primers. Libraries were prepared by immunoSEQ multiplex PCR; TCRdb keeps only in-frame clonotypes and omits some of them. The table lists 95,000 to 100,000 clones, roughly 76% of them singletons. Study outcomes and limitations: A likely sequencing artifact accounted for one observed cluster of highly shared sequence variants. Presence/absence analyses rested on an assumption that sequencing depth was roughly uniform across donors.

Participants comprised healthy donors of bone marrow. The chain links TRBV30 to TRBJ1-1; D remains ambiguous. Sequenced input: PBMCs. The TCR sequence derives from a woman aged 55 to 70 in good health and CMV-seropositive. The CDR3 DNA reads as TGTGCCCATGGAGACTCTTTGGGTGTCGGCACTGAAGCTTTCTTT. Translating it yields CAHGDSLGVGTEAFF.